The 29 T cell receptor beta chains reported below all come from one sample, sequenced in a study of control samples from healthy donors and cancer patients. Profiled with immunoSEQ multiplex PCR; TCRdb holds only in-frame clones, not every one. This sample has around 230,000 clones, with about 94% found just once. Sequencing was performed on blood. These TCRs come from a man in his fifties in good health.

This chain connects TRBV14 to TRBJ2-1, with D tentatively TRBD1 (5 bases). The V end was cut by 4 bases, the J end by 8 bases, with 15 bases between. Germline V CDR1 and CDR2: SGHDN, FVKESK. CDR3 length: 14 amino acids. Here the CDR3 DNA reads TGTGCCAGCAGCCTGCGGCAACAGGTTGATGAGCAGTTCTTC. Protein product: CASSLRQQVDEQFF.

This clone was seen a single time. The chain uses TRBV7-9 and TRBJ1-1, with D hard to call. Germline V gene sequence: CDR1 SEHNR, CDR2 FQNEAQ (reference sequence). Deletions cut 6 bases from V and 4 bases from J, with 9 bases between. The CDR3 has 12 residues. DNA of the CDR3: TGTGCCAGCAGTTATGAGGCCACTGAAGCTTTCTTT. Translated: CASSYEATEAFF.

J is TRBJ2-1 and V is TRBV6-1; 8 bases line up with TRBD2. Trimming at V came to 2 bases and at J to 6 bases, leaving 3 bases not matched to a gene. This CDR3 has 14 residues. The germline gives CDR1 MNHNS, CDR2 SASEGT. CDR3 DNA: TGTGCCAGCAGTGAAAGGGCGGGGGGCAATGAGCAGTTCTTC. Protein product: CASSERAGGNEQFF.

V gene TRBV12-3 or TRBV12-4 combines with J gene TRBJ1-5; D gene ambiguous. The ends were cut back, 7 bases at V and 1 base at J, with 8 bases in the middle. The CDR3 is 13 residues long. DNA of the CDR3: TGTGCCAGCACCTTGGACAGCAATCAGCCCCAGCATTTT. This codes for CASTLDSNQPQHF.

This chain uses TRBV28 with TRBJ2-1, with D uncertain. CDR3 length: 16 residues. Germline V lookup: CDR1 MDHEN, CDR2 SYDVKM. The V end was cut by 4 bases, the J end by 0 bases, with 13 bases between. CDR3 bases: TGTGCCAGCAGTTCGCCAGCCTCGAGCTCCTACAATGAGCAGTTCTTC. Its protein is CASSSPASSSYNEQFF. Using reference TRBV28 and TRBJ2-1 for the parts outside the CDR3, the full variable domain is DVKVTQSSRYLVKRTGEKVFLECVQDMDHENMFWYRQDPGLGLRLIYFSYDVKMKEKGDIPEGYSVSREKKERFSLILESASTNQTSMYLCASSSPASSSYNEQFFGPGTRLTVL.

This chain connects TRBV11-3 to TRBJ2-1; either TRBD1 or TRBD2 may fit D (7 bases each). Germline V gene lookup returns CDR1 SGHNT and CDR2 YENEEA. Trimming took off 8 bases at V and 5 bases at J, with 19 bases between the two ends. This CDR3 spans 15 amino acids. The CDR3 DNA reads TGTGCCAGCCGCATAGGGGGCGGGGGAAACAATGAGCAGTTCTTC. It is translated as CASRIGGGGNNEQFF.

This chain connects TRBV18 to TRBJ2-2; perhaps TRBD1 as D (6 bases). Trimming cost V 5 bases and J 4 bases, with 11 bases left between them. CDR3 length: 14 residues. In germline, CDR1 is KGHSH, CDR2 LQKENI. CDR3 amino acids: CASSKQGITGELFF. In DNA, the CDR3 is TGTGCCAGCTCAAAACAGGGAATCACCGGGGAGCTGTTTTTT.

V is TRBV28 and J is TRBJ1-4, with D hard to call. The CDR3 spans 12 residues. Germline CDR1 and CDR2: MDHEN and SYDVKM. V gave up 7 bases and J gave up 4 bases, with 7 bases separating them. This CDR3 is CASTGRNEKLFF. In DNA form, the CDR3 reads TGTGCCAGCACCGGACGTAATGAAAAACTGTTTTTT.

A word on this clone: Other DNA sequences in the sample encode the same CDR3. The CDR3 spells CASSLDVQPQHF. For the CDR3, the DNA is TGTGCCAGCAGCTTAGATGTTCAGCCCCAGCATTTT. The V call is TRBV7-9, the J call TRBJ1-5; no definite D call. The CDR3 has 12 residues. Trimming left V 1 base short and J 6 bases short, with 4 bases between. Per germline, CDR1 SEHNR and CDR2 FQNEAQ (reference sequence).

The V gene is TRBV6-5, the J gene TRBJ1-4; the match to TRBD1 covers 9 bases. From germline, CDR1 is MNHEY and CDR2 SVGAGI. Trimming at V came to 6 bases and at J to 8 bases, leaving 7 bases not matched to a gene. The CDR3 contains 14 residues. The chain's CDR3 is CASRDRGGSEKLFF. CDR3 DNA: TGTGCCAGCAGGGACAGGGGAGGGAGCGAAAAACTGTTTTTT.

This chain uses TRBV5-1 with TRBJ2-7; D is undetermined. The CDR3 runs to 14 residues. Per germline, CDR1 SGHRS and CDR2 YFSETQ. V lost 4 bases and J 1 base, leaving 12 bases between the germline ends. CDR3 residues: CASSLDGLSYEQYF. CDR3 coding DNA: TGCGCCAGCAGCCTCGATGGCCTTTCCTACGAGCAGTACTTC.

The chain joins TRBV11-1 to TRBJ1-3, with no clear D. From germline, CDR1 is SGHAT and CDR2 FQDESV (reference sequence). CDR3 length equals 15 residues. V lost 8 bases and J 4 bases, leaving 18 bases between the germline ends. The CDR3 here is CASRSGEVSGNTIYF. As DNA, the CDR3 is TGTGCCAGCCGCTCGGGAGAGGTTTCCGGAAACACCATATATTTT.

The chain links TRBV2 to TRBJ1-5; the D is unclear. Deletions cut 0 bases from V and 3 bases from J, with 3 bases between. CDR1 and CDR2 from the germline V gene are SNHLY and FYNNEI. This CDR3 is 13 amino acids long. The CDR3, as DNA: TGTGCCAGCAGTGAAGCGATCAATCAGCCCCAGCATTTT. The encoded protein is CASSEAINQPQHF.

The chain is built from TRBV2 and TRBJ1-6; 10 bases map to TRBD1. The length of the CDR3 is 14 residues. The V gene's germline CDR1 is SNHLY and CDR2 FYNNEI. Losses at the gene ends were 6 bases for V and 5 bases for J; bases not matched to a gene: 1. The CDR3 here is CASRGQGDNSPLHF. CDR3 nucleotides: TGTGCCAGCAGAGGACAGGGGGATAATTCACCCCTCCACTTT.

This chain uses TRBV11-2 with TRBJ1-4; no firm D call. Germline CDR1 and CDR2: SGHAT and FQNNGV. This CDR3 is 13 amino acids long. Between the trimmed V and J ends, which lost 2 bases and 8 bases, there was a span of 9 bases. The CDR3 DNA is TGTGCCAGCAGCTTAATGGGAGGGGAAAAACTGTTTTTT. As protein: CASSLMGGEKLFF.

This clone was seen a single time. This chain uses TRBV19 with TRBJ1-2; D unclear. The CDR3 is 15 residues long. With 6 bases removed from V and 2 bases from J, the gap between germline ends came to 16 bases. Germline CDR1 is LNHDA and CDR2 is SQIVND (reference sequence). CDR3 nucleotides: TGTGCCAGTAGGAGTCTTGGGAAGGAAAACTATGGCTACACCTTC. Translating gives CASRSLGKENYGYTF.

The table lists this clone with a few counts. V gene TRBV11-1 combines with J gene TRBJ2-7; D might be TRBD1 or TRBD2, each matching 5 bases. V was pared by 6 bases and J by 1 base, with 16 bases between. The CDR3 consists of 15 residues. The germline V gene encodes CDR1 SGHAT and CDR2 FQDESV (reference sequence). CDR3 residues: CASSPGTKPSYEQYF. Here the CDR3 DNA reads TGTGCCAGCAGTCCCGGGACGAAGCCTTCCTACGAGCAGTACTTC. Together with reference TRBV11-1 and TRBJ2-7, the CDR3 gives the full variable domain: EAEVAQSPRYKITEKSQAVAFWCDPISGHATLYWYRQILGQGPELLVQFQDESVVDDSQLPKDRFSAERLKGVDSTLKIQPAELGDSAMYLCASSPGTKPSYEQYFGPGTRLTVT.

The chain has TRBV19 and TRBJ1-5, with TRBD1 as a possible D gene (6 bases). Trimming took off 5 bases at V and 3 bases at J, with 17 bases between the two ends. Germline assignment: CDR1 LNHDA and CDR2 SQIVND (reference sequence). CDR3 size: 16 residues. CDR3 residues: CASSPYSRDTNQPQHF. The CDR3 nucleotides read TGTGCCAGTAGTCCTTACTCCCGGGACACCAATCAGCCCCAGCATTTT.

On this clone itself: This specimen includes other DNA sequences encoding the same CDR3. The chain couples TRBV27 to TRBJ1-5; D gene ambiguous. The CDR3 consists of 14 residues. Trimming took off 2 bases at V and 1 base at J, with 6 bases between the two ends. Per the germline V gene, CDR1 is MNHEY and CDR2 is SMNVEV (reference sequence). The CDR3 DNA follows: TGTGCCAGCAGTTTACGGGGAAGCAATCAGCCCCAGCATTTT. Encoded protein: CASSLRGSNQPQHF.

The J gene is TRBJ1-5, the V gene TRBV24-1; tentative D call: TRBD1 (6 bases). Between the trimmed V and J ends, which lost 4 bases and 7 bases, there was a span of 10 bases. Germline CDR1 and CDR2: KGHDR and SFDVKD. The CDR3 is 13 amino acids. CDR3 nucleotides: TGTGCCACCAGTGACAGGGGCGGACAGCCCCAGCATTTT. Protein product: CATSDRGGQPQHF.

This clone was picked up one time. V gene TRBV5-1 combines with J gene TRBJ2-5; tentatively, D is TRBD1 or TRBD2 (5 bases each). Germline loops: CDR1 SGHRS, CDR2 YFSETQ. V lost 4 bases and J lost 0, with 10 bases in between. The CDR3 totals 14 residues. CDR3 amino acids: CASSGTGNQETQYF. In DNA, the CDR3 is TGCGCCAGCAGCGGGACGGGTAACCAAGAGACCCAGTACTTC.

This clone was seen only once. The V call is TRBV5-1, the J call TRBJ2-7; 9 bases fit TRBD2. The CDR3 loop spans 16 amino acids. With 4 bases clipped from V and 4 bases from J, the junction kept 12 bases outside the gene matches. Germline CDR1 reads SGHRS; CDR2 reads YFSETQ. The CDR3 loop is CASSGKRTSERYEQYV. The CDR3 DNA reads TGCGCCAGCAGCGGGAAGCGGACTAGCGAGAGGTACGAGCAGTACGTC.

Details on this clone: Other DNA sequences in the sample encode the same CDR3. The chain employs TRBV3-1 (or the pseudogene TRBV3-2) and TRBJ1-1, with TRBD1 identical over 7 bases. V was clipped by 1 base and J by 1 base; unmatched bases: 0. This CDR3 has 14 residues. The germline V gene encodes CDR1 LGHDT and CDR2 YNNKEL (reference sequence). CDR3 DNA sequence: TGTGCCAGCAGCCAAGGGACAGGGAACACTGAAGCTTTCTTT. Translated, it gives CASSQGTGNTEAFF.

The chain has TRBV4-1 and TRBJ1-5; no clear D. The CDR3 length is 15 residues. Trimming took 1 base from V and 3 from J, leaving 10 bases between them. Germline CDR1 reads MGHRA; CDR2 reads YSYEKL. CDR3 nucleotides: TGCGCCAGCAGCCAAGCCGCCAGGAACAATCAGCCCCAGCATTTT. Its translation: CASSQAARNNQPQHF.

The chain uses TRBV9 and TRBJ2-1; possible D gene TRBD2, 6 bases. Trimming took 4 bases from V and 9 from J, leaving 17 bases between them. The CDR3 contains 14 residues. Germline V gene lookup returns CDR1 SGDLS and CDR2 YYNGEE. In DNA, the CDR3 is TGTGCCAGCAGCCCACAGACTAGGCTGGCTGAGCAGTTCTTC. Encoded protein: CASSPQTRLAEQFF.

V usage is TRBV19 and J usage is TRBJ2-3; a weak D match, TRBD1 (6 bases). CDR3 length: 17 residues. Germline lookup yields CDR1 LNHDA and CDR2 SQIVND (reference sequence). V lost 5 bases to trimming and J lost 0 bases, with 18 bases between them. CDR3 sequence reads: CASSPHLGQKSTDTQYF. In DNA, the CDR3 is TGTGCCAGTAGTCCACACCTTGGACAGAAGAGCACAGATACGCAGTATTTT.

This chain's CDR3 is CASSRTRDSLNTEAFF. Written as DNA, the CDR3 is TGTGCCAGCTCACGGACAAGGGACAGCTTGAACACTGAAGCTTTCTTT. The rearrangement links TRBV18 to TRBJ1-1, with 7 bases matching TRBD1. This CDR3 region has 16 residues. Germline trimming cut 4 bases from V and 0 bases from J; bases unmatched to any gene: 8. The germline V gene encodes CDR1 KGHSH and CDR2 LQKENI.

This rearrangement joins TRBV5-1 to TRBJ2-5, with 8 bases lining up with TRBD1. CDR3 size: 14 residues. Looked up from germline, CDR1 is SGHRS and CDR2 is YFSETQ. With V trimmed by 0 bases and J by 5 bases, 3 bases remained unmatched. CDR3 DNA: TGCGCCAGCAGCTTGGGACAGGGGTTGGAGACCCAGTACTTC. Its protein is CASSLGQGLETQYF.

V usage is TRBV30 and J usage is TRBJ2-2; D ambiguous. The V gene lost 4 bases and the J gene lost 0 bases, with 12 bases spanning the gap. Germline V gives CDR1 GTSNPN, CDR2 SVGIG (reference sequence). The CDR3 is made up of 15 amino acids. Here the CDR3 reads CAWTVHSANTGELFF. CDR3 in DNA: TGTGCCTGGACTGTACACAGTGCGAACACCGGGGAGCTGTTTTTT.